Listed below are T cell receptor beta chains from one sample, sequenced in a study of T cell responses to AZD1222 COVID-19 vaccine. The repertoire was sequenced with immunoSEQ multiplex PCR; TCRdb's copy has only in-frame clones and lacks some. This sample has over 75,000 clones; roughly 89% occur once, and the top ten carry 2.2%. The sequencing used peripheral blood, collected on day 0 of AZD1222 vaccination. All receptors come from an adult in good health. CDR3s include the opening cysteine and the closing phenylalanine or tryptophan. D genes are given only for firm matches. Some rows have no size entry. The others give once, few or many, or a class for an expanded clone.

d_call	v_call	clone_size	j_call	cdr3_nt	cdr3_aa
TRBD2	TRBV3-1/TRBV3-2	.	TRBJ2-1	TGTGCCAGCAGCCAATCTGGACTAGCGGGAGGGCCTAAGGACAATGAGCAGTTCTTC	CASSQSGLAGGPKDNEQFF
.	TRBV6-5	.	TRBJ2-7	TGTGCCAGCAGCTCAAGGGCGGCAGGTGGGCGCGAGCAGTACTTC	CASSSRAAGGREQYF
.	TRBV7-9	once	TRBJ1-2	TGTGCCAGCAGCTTAATGGGAGGCTACACCTTC	CASSLMGGYTF
.	TRBV7-2	.	TRBJ2-5	TGTGCCAGCAGCTTAAGGGTGAGGGAGACCCAGTACTTC	CASSLRVRETQYF
TRBD1	TRBV19	.	TRBJ1-5	TGTGCCAGTAGTATAGGGACAGGGAATCAGCCCCAGCATTTT	CASSIGTGNQPQHF
TRBD1	TRBV5-1	.	TRBJ2-3	TGCGCCAGCAGCCGGGACAGGGCCACAGATACGCAGTATTTT	CASSRDRATDTQYF
.	TRBV19	.	TRBJ2-7	TGTGCCAGTAGCCCCCTAGGTAGCATCCACGAGCAGTACTTC	CASSPLGSIHEQYF
.	TRBV19	.	TRBJ1-5	TGTGCCAGTAGTATAGCCCCCAGTCAGCCCCAGCATTTT	CASSIAPSQPQHF
.	TRBV5-5	.	TRBJ1-6	TGTGCCAGCAGCACGACAGGCGGAAACTATAATTCACCCCTCCACTTT	CASSTTGGNYNSPLHF
TRBD1	TRBV9	.	TRBJ1-2	TGTGCCAGCAGCTCACGGACAGGAAACTATGGCTACACCTTC	CASSSRTGNYGYTF
.	TRBV19	.	TRBJ1-5	TGTGCCAGTTCGGACACCTACAATCAGCCCCAGCATTTT	CASSDTYNQPQHF
.	TRBV4-1	.	TRBJ2-7	TGCGCCAGCAGCCAGCCGAGCGGAGGGCGGATTTTTTGCGAGCAGTACTTC	CASSQPSGGRIFCEQYF
.	TRBV18	.	TRBJ1-5	TGTGCCAGCTCACCAGGACGGATAATTGGGAGCAATCAGCCCCAGCATTTT	CASSPGRIIGSNQPQHF
.	TRBV15	.	TRBJ1-5	TGTGCCACCAGCAGAGATTTGGTGCAGCCCCAGCATTTT	CATSRDLVQPQHF
.	TRBV9	.	TRBJ1-1	TGTGCCAGCAGCGCTGGAAGAATTGGAGCTTTCTTT	CASSAGRIGAFF
.	TRBV10-3	.	TRBJ1-4	TGTGCCATCAGTGAGAGGGGGGTTGGTAATGAAAAACTGTTTTTT	CAISERGVGNEKLFF
TRBD1	TRBV6-2/TRBV6-3	once	TRBJ2-6	TGTGCCAGCAGTTTCGGGACAGTTGGGGCCAACGTCCTGACTTTC	CASSFGTVGANVLTF
.	TRBV9	.	TRBJ1-1	TGTGCCAGCAGCCCCCAAGGAGGAGCGAACACTGAAGCTTTCTTT	CASSPQGGANTEAFF
TRBD2	TRBV19	.	TRBJ2-5	TGTGCCAGTAGTTCCAGCGGGGGTCTTTTCGAGACCCAGTACTTC	CASSSSGGLFETQYF
TRBD2	TRBV10-1	.	TRBJ2-1	TGCGCCAGCAGTGAGTCTCAACGGGGGGGCCTCTACAATGAGCAGTTCTTC	CASSESQRGGLYNEQFF
.	TRBV27	.	TRBJ1-5	TGTGCCAGCAGTCCCCGAGGGTCAACGAGGGATCAGCCCCAGCATTTT	CASSPRGSTRDQPQHF
.	TRBV19	once	TRBJ1-5	TGTGCCAGCAGTACCACCCGGCTGAGCAATCAGCCCCAGCATTTT	CASSTTRLSNQPQHF
.	TRBV13	.	TRBJ1-6	TGTGCCAGCACCCTTGGGGGGTCTGGTTCACCCCTCCACTTT	CASTLGGSGSPLHF
.	TRBV4-1	.	TRBJ2-3	TGCGCCAGCAGCCAAGGAAGGGATTCCACAGATACGCAGTATTTT	CASSQGRDSTDTQYF
.	TRBV7-2	.	TRBJ2-3	TGTGCCAGCAGCCTAACTAGTTATAGCACAGATACGCAGTATTTT	CASSLTSYSTDTQYF
TRBD2	TRBV6-1	.	TRBJ2-1	TGTGCCAGCAGTGAAGCGCTACTAGCGGGAGTTGAGCAGTTCTTC	CASSEALLAGVEQFF
.	TRBV2	once	TRBJ2-7	TGTGCCAGCAGCCCTAAAGAGAGATTGAGCTCCTACGAGCAGTACTTC	CASSPKERLSSYEQYF
.	TRBV6-6	.	TRBJ1-1	TGTGCCAGCACCTACCGAGGGGGGCTATTTCACACTGAAGCTTTCTTT	CASTYRGGLFHTEAFF
.	TRBV24-1	.	TRBJ2-7	TGTGCCACCAGTGATTTAGTGGGGAACTACGAGCAGTACTTC	CATSDLVGNYEQYF
TRBD2	TRBV3-1/TRBV3-2	once	TRBJ2-2	TGTGCCAGCAGCCAACTCGGAGGAAACGGGGGGGCGAACACCGGGGAGCTGTTTTTT	CASSQLGGNGGANTGELFF
TRBD2	TRBV6-2/TRBV6-3	.	TRBJ2-1	TGTGCCAGCAGTTACAATCGACTAGCGGGGGGGCGGTACAATGAGCAGTTCTTC	CASSYNRLAGGRYNEQFF
.	TRBV19	.	TRBJ1-5	TGTGCCAGTAAATCGGACACTCGGGGCAATCAGCCCCAGCATTTT	CASKSDTRGNQPQHF
.	TRBV11-3	.	TRBJ2-1	TGTGCCAGCAGCCTCCGCAAAGCCAGGGAAGCCTACAATGAGCAGTTCTTC	CASSLRKAREAYNEQFF
.	TRBV28	once	TRBJ1-4	TGTGCCAGCAGCGGTGTTAATGAAAAACTGTTTTTT	CASSGVNEKLFF
.	TRBV6-5	.	TRBJ1-3	TGTGCCAGCTCCGCCGATGGATACTCTGGAAACACCATATATTTT	CASSADGYSGNTIYF
TRBD1	TRBV19	few	TRBJ1-5	TGTGCCAGTAGTACGGGACAGATTCCTCAGCCCCAGCATTTT	CASSTGQIPQPQHF
TRBD1	TRBV7-2	.	TRBJ1-2	TGTGCCAGCAGCCCCGGGACAGGGAGGTATGGCTACACCTTC	CASSPGTGRYGYTF
.	TRBV6-2/TRBV6-3	few	TRBJ1-5	TGTGCCAGCAGTTACCAAGGGGCTAGCAATCAGCCCCAGCATTTT	CASSYQGASNQPQHF
.	TRBV5-1	.	TRBJ1-1	TGCGCCAGCAGCTTGGTCCAGGGAGGGGGCACTGAAGCTTTCTTT	CASSLVQGGGTEAFF
.	TRBV19	.	TRBJ1-1	TGTGCCAGTAGCGGACTTCCTCCAGAGAACACTGAAGCTTTCTTT	CASSGLPPENTEAFF
.	TRBV6-5	.	TRBJ1-2	TGTGCCAGCAGTCCAGCCGCTAACTATGGCTACACCTTC	CASSPAANYGYTF
TRBD2	TRBV30	.	TRBJ2-1	TGTGCCTGGAGTGTACGGGATAGCGGGAATAAGTTCTTC	CAWSVRDSGNKFF
.	TRBV15	.	TRBJ2-2	TGTGCCACCAAGCCAGGGCCCAGCACCGGGGAGCTGTTTTTT	CATKPGPSTGELFF
.	TRBV7-9	.	TRBJ1-1	TGTGCCAGCAGCGAACAGGCAGCGAACACTGAAGCTTTCTTT	CASSEQAANTEAFF
TRBD2	TRBV7-2	.	TRBJ2-7	TGTGCCAGCAGCCCTAGCGGGGGGTTGGCCTACGAGCAGTACTTC	CASSPSGGLAYEQYF
TRBD2	TRBV29-1	.	TRBJ2-5	TGCAGCGTTGAAAAGTTCGCAGGGAGGGAAGAGACCCAGTACTTC	CSVEKFAGREETQYF
TRBD2	TRBV11-2	.	TRBJ2-1	TGTGCCAGCAGCTCCGGTCTAGCGGGGGGGCTGAATGAGCAGTTCTTC	CASSSGLAGGLNEQFF
TRBD1	TRBV7-2	.	TRBJ1-6	TGTGCCAGCAGCTTAGCACCGGGACAGGGGGCTTCACCCCTCCACTTT	CASSLAPGQGASPLHF